The 9 T cell receptor beta chains in this list originate from one sample, sequenced in a study of blood T cell repertoires in COVID-19. Data came from immunoSEQ multiplex PCR; TCRdb stores just in-frame clones and leaves some out. The repertoire holds over 85,000 clones, less than 85% seen once, with around 3.5% in the top ten. Sequencing was done on a sample of peripheral blood. The origin of the receptors is an elderly woman with acute or convalescent COVID-19.

In DNA form, the CDR3 reads TGCGCCAGCAGCCAAGAAACAGGCTTCTATGGCTACACCTTC. Translation gives CASSQETGFYGYTF. The genes are TRBV4-1 and TRBJ1-2, with D tentatively TRBD1 (5 bases). The CDR3 has 14 residues. V dropped 0 bases and J dropped 4 bases, with 9 bases sitting between them. Germline CDR1 and CDR2: MGHRA and YSYEKL.

The rearrangement links TRBV12-3 or TRBV12-4 to TRBJ1-5; D is perhaps TRBD1 (6 bases). V lost 8 bases, J lost 7 bases, and 12 bases lay in between. The CDR3 sequence is 12 residues long. As DNA, the CDR3 is TGTGCCAGCGCACAGGGCGACCAGCCCCAGCATTTT. It codes for CASAQGDQPQHF.

This clone was seen once. The chain recombines TRBV11-2 with TRBJ1-3, with D perhaps TRBD1 (5 bases). Germline CDR1 and CDR2: SGHAT and FQNNGV. Trimming shortened V by 2 bases and J by 5 bases, and 13 bases separated the two germline ends. The CDR3 consists of 15 residues. For the CDR3, the DNA is TGTGCCAGCAGCTTACCAGGGTTTTTTAGAAACACCATATATTTT. This codes for CASSLPGFFRNTIYF. The variable domain in full, completed from reference TRBV11-2 and TRBJ1-3, reads EAGVAQSPRYKIIEKRQSVAFWCNPISGHATLYWYQQILGQGPKLLIQFQNNGVVDDSQLPKDRFSAERLKGVDSTLKIQPAKLEDSAVYLCASSLPGFFRNTIYFGEGSWLTVV.

The CDR3 loop is CAISDRTSWGTDTQYF. Written as DNA, the CDR3 is TGTGCCATCAGTGACCGGACTAGCTGGGGCACAGATACGCAGTATTTT. The chain recombines TRBV10-3 with TRBJ2-3; 8 bases are shared with TRBD2. The CDR3 loop spans 16 amino acids. V gave up 3 bases and J gave up 1 base; unmatched junction bases: 6. Germline values: CDR1 ENHRY, CDR2 SYGVKD.

This rearrangement joins TRBV27 to TRBJ2-1; 7 bases agree with TRBD1. CDR1 is MNHEY, CDR2 SMNVEV, per germline (reference sequence). Losses at the gene ends were 5 bases for V and 2 bases for J; bases not matched to a gene: 6. The CDR3 runs 15 residues. CDR3 sequence reads: CASSPAGTAYNEQFF. The CDR3 DNA sequence: TGTGCCAGCAGTCCTGCCGGGACAGCCTACAATGAGCAGTTCTTC.

The genes are TRBV18 and TRBJ1-1; maybe TRBD1 (5 bases). V lost 3 bases to trimming and J lost 3 bases, with 32 bases between them. Germline lookup yields CDR1 KGHSH and CDR2 LQKENI. CDR3 size: 21 residues. In nucleotides, the CDR3 is TGTGCCAGCTCACCCGTAAGGCGCAGGGTAGTTTGGGGCGCAGAGGACACTGAAGCTTTCTTT. Protein: CASSPVRRRVVWGAEDTEAFF.

V usage is TRBV7-9 and J usage is TRBJ1-2; D perhaps matches TRBD1 (6 bases). Germline CDR1 and CDR2: SEHNR and FQNEAQ (reference sequence). The CDR3 contains 13 residues. Between the trimmed V and J ends, which lost 5 bases and 3 bases, there was a span of 10 bases. The CDR3 spells CASSPDSYYGYTF. The CDR3, as DNA: TGTGCCAGCAGCCCGGACAGCTACTATGGCTACACCTTC.

This chain connects TRBV5-1 to TRBJ2-7, with D tentatively TRBD1 (6 bases). Trimming pared 4 bases from V and 2 bases from J, leaving 13 bases between. There are 14 residues in the CDR3. CDR1 and CDR2 from the germline V gene are SGHRS and YFSETQ. This CDR3 is CASSRDTTPYEQYF. The CDR3 DNA reads as TGCGCCAGCAGCCGGGACACGACTCCCTACGAGCAGTACTTC.

This rearrangement joins TRBV6-6 to TRBJ1-2; D might be TRBD1 (6 bases). V lost 7 bases and J 8 bases, leaving 14 bases between the germline ends. CDR1 and CDR2 (germline): MNHNY, SVGAGI (reference sequence). The length of the CDR3 is 12 residues. The CDR3 DNA sequence: TGTGCCAGCATCTTGGCAGGGGTAGGCTACACCTTC. Its translation: CASILAGVGYTF.